Following are 21 T cell receptor beta chains from one sample sequenced in a study of PD-L1 blockade in urothelial cancer. Clones were sequenced by immunoSEQ multiplex PCR, and TCRdb holds only the in-frame ones, with some missing. The data contain 35,000 or so clones, around four fifths of them singletons. The sample's time point: peripheral blood 6 weeks after treatment start. Sequencing was performed on PBMCs, taken around atezolizumab (anti-PD-L1) treatment. These receptors were collected from a man in his forties with urothelial cancer.

The chain joins TRBV11-3 to TRBJ2-1, with 8 bases aligning to TRBD2. Germline V CDR1 and CDR2: SGHNT, YENEEA. The CDR3 is made up of 13 amino acids. V shed 2 bases and J 9 bases; nucleotides not matched to a gene: 3. DNA of the CDR3: TGTGCCAGCAGCTTAAGCGGGAGAAGTGAGCAGTTCTTC. This codes for CASSLSGRSEQFF.

This clone appeared a few times. DNA for the CDR3: TGTGCCAGCAGTTTCCACTCTAGCGGGGTGAACACCGGGGAGCTGTTTTTT. Protein product: CASSFHSSGVNTGELFF. The V call is TRBV28, the J call TRBJ2-2; TRBD2 matches 9 bases. The V and J ends lost 3 bases and 1 base, in that order; junction bases with no gene match: 6. The CDR3 spans 17 residues. Germline assignment: CDR1 MDHEN and CDR2 SYDVKM.

The chain carries TRBV18 and TRBJ2-1; 8 bases are shared with TRBD2. Germline trimming cut 3 bases from V and 10 bases from J; bases unmatched to any gene: 8. CDR3 size: 14 residues. Germline lookup yields CDR1 KGHSH and CDR2 LQKENI. For the CDR3, the DNA is TGTGCCAGCTCACCTAAGCGGGAGTCACGGGAGCAGTTCTTC. Residues: CASSPKRESREQFF.

The chain couples TRBV30 to TRBJ1-1, with 8 bases fitting TRBD1. CDR3 length equals 16 residues. Germline V gene sequence: CDR1 GTSNPN, CDR2 SVGIG (reference sequence). V lost 2 bases and J lost 5; bases outside the gene matches: 13. The CDR3 loop reads CAWSPRQGIRRTEAFF. The CDR3 DNA reads TGTGCCTGGAGTCCCCGACAGGGGATAAGACGAACTGAAGCTTTCTTT.

V usage is TRBV30 and J usage is TRBJ2-1; possible D gene TRBD1, 6 bases. This CDR3 spans 15 amino acids. The germline V and J ends were trimmed by 1 base and 1 base, with 11 bases remaining between them. Germline assignment: CDR1 GTSNPN and CDR2 SVGIG (reference sequence). CDR3 in amino acids: CAWSASTGSYNEQFF. CDR3 DNA: TGTGCCTGGAGTGCTAGTACAGGGTCCTACAATGAGCAGTTCTTC.

V and J are TRBV29-1 and TRBJ2-1; 15 nucleotides agree with TRBD2. Germline CDR1 reads SQVTM; CDR2 reads ANQGSEA. There are 16 residues in the CDR3. Trimming removed 5 bases from V and 5 bases from J; junction bases left unmatched: 7. This chain's CDR3 is CSVSGLAGGSNNEQFF. CDR3 bases: TGCAGCGTTTCCGGACTAGCGGGAGGGTCAAACAATGAGCAGTTCTTC.

As to this clone: In the same sample, other DNA sequences code for this CDR3. V and J are TRBV19 and TRBJ1-1, with 8 bases matching TRBD1. The germline CDR1 and CDR2 sequences are LNHDA and SQIVND (reference sequence). The CDR3 length is 13 residues. V lost 4 bases to trimming and J lost 4 bases; unmatched junction nucleotides: 2. CDR3 protein: CASSSDRGTEAFF. In nucleotides, the CDR3 is TGTGCCAGTAGTAGCGACAGGGGCACTGAAGCTTTCTTT.

This sequence joins TRBV14 and TRBJ1-1; D may be TRBD1 (5 bases). Germline V gene data show CDR1 as SGHDN and CDR2 as FVKESK. V shed 4 bases and J shed 1 base, with 13 bases lying between them. This CDR3 is built from 15 residues. CDR3 region: CASSLLGGENTEAFF. CDR3 nucleotide sequence: TGTGCCAGCAGCCTACTTGGAGGGGAGAACACTGAAGCTTTCTTT.

This chain links TRBV6-1 with TRBJ2-7; 7 bases map to TRBD1. The CDR3 length is 14 residues. The ends lost 7 bases at V and 2 bases at J; junction bases unmatched: 8. The germline V gene has CDR1 MNHNS and CDR2 SASEGT. CDR3 protein: CASTEDRYAYEQYF. CDR3 sequence (DNA): TGTGCCAGCACCGAGGACAGGTATGCCTACGAGCAGTACTTC.

The V gene is TRBV30, the J gene TRBJ2-5; 8 nucleotides line up with TRBD1. The CDR3 totals 13 residues. V gave up 3 bases and J gave up 3 bases; unmatched junction bases: 3. Germline V CDR1 and CDR2: GTSNPN, SVGIG (reference sequence). CDR3 loop: CAWSQQGEETQYF. CDR3 bases: TGTGCCTGGAGCCAACAGGGGGAAGAGACCCAGTACTTC. Variable domain in full (rest from reference TRBV30 and TRBJ2-5): SQTIHQWPATLVQPVGSPLSLECTVEGTSNPNLYWYRQAAGRGLQLLFYSVGIGQISSEVPQNLSASRPQDRQFILSSKKLLLSDSGFYLCAWSQQGEETQYFGPGTRLLVL.

A few counts support this clone. The chain links TRBV2 to TRBJ2-7, with a possible D match to TRBD2 (6 bases). The V gene lost 10 bases and the J gene lost 6 bases, with 22 bases spanning the gap. Germline V gene lookup returns CDR1 SNHLY and CDR2 FYNNEI. The CDR3 runs 14 residues. CDR3 DNA: TGTGCCATCGAGAAGGGGTCAGGGACTGTCGAGCAGTACTTC. It encodes CAIEKGSGTVEQYF.

This chain uses TRBV28 with TRBJ2-7; 10 nucleotides align to TRBD2. The CDR3 sequence is 15 residues long. Germline V gene data show CDR1 as MDHEN and CDR2 as SYDVKM. Trimming cost V 5 bases and J 2 bases; bases outside gene matches: 6. Here the CDR3 reads CASSHPLAGTYEQYF. CDR3 nucleotides: TGTGCCAGCAGTCACCCACTAGCGGGGACCTACGAGCAGTACTTC. Complete variable domain (other parts from reference TRBV28 and TRBJ2-7): DVKVTQSSRYLVKRTGEKVFLECVQDMDHENMFWYRQDPGLGLRLIYFSYDVKMKEKGDIPEGYSVSREKKERFSLILESASTNQTSMYLCASSHPLAGTYEQYFGPGTRLTVT.

The DNA for the CDR3 is TGCGCCAGCAGCCTGTCGAGGCTCTCCTACAATGAGCAGTTCTTC. Its protein is CASSLSRLSYNEQFF. The chain links TRBV5-1 to TRBJ2-1, with D unresolved. Germline CDR1 reads SGHRS; CDR2 reads YFSETQ. V was pared by 4 bases and J by 0 bases, with 11 bases between. The CDR3 covers 15 residues.

The chain uses TRBV29-1 and TRBJ1-2, with unresolved D. The V gene lost 1 base and the J gene lost 2 bases, with 5 bases spanning the gap. The length of the CDR3 is 12 residues. The germline gives CDR1 SQVTM, CDR2 ANQGSEA. The chain's CDR3 is CSVEATNYGYTF. The DNA for the CDR3 is TGCAGCGTTGAAGCTACGAACTATGGCTACACCTTC.

CDR3 amino acids: CASKRGTVNTEAFF. DNA for the CDR3: TGTGCCAGCAAGCGGGGGACCGTGAACACTGAAGCTTTCTTT. The chain combines TRBV2 with TRBJ1-1; maybe TRBD1 (5 bases). The CDR3 is made up of 14 amino acids. Germline V lookup: CDR1 SNHLY, CDR2 FYNNEI. Trimming took 7 bases from V and 0 from J, leaving 12 bases between them.

The chain has TRBV6-6 and TRBJ2-5; TRBD2 matches 9 bases. V trimming: 5 bases; J trimming: 5 bases; junction bases outside the gene matches: 6. The germline V gene has CDR1 MNHNY and CDR2 SVGAGI (reference sequence). The CDR3 sequence is 14 residues long. The CDR3 reads CASSPGTSTETQYF. CDR3 nucleotide sequence: TGTGCCAGCAGTCCCGGGACTAGCACGGAGACCCAGTACTTC.

The chain joins TRBV19 to TRBJ2-3, with a weak D call TRBD1 (6 bases). V lost 8 bases and J 5 bases, leaving 14 bases between the germline ends. The CDR3 extends over 13 amino acids. Looked up from germline, CDR1 is LNHDA and CDR2 is SQIVND (reference sequence). CDR3 amino acids: CASRRTEQDTQYF. The CDR3 region has the DNA TGTGCCAGTCGTAGGACAGAACAAGATACGCAGTATTTT. Filled out from reference TRBV19 and TRBJ2-3, the complete variable domain reads DGGITQSPKYLFRKEGQNVTLSCEQNLNHDAMYWYRQDPGQGLRLIYYSQIVNDFQKGDIAEGYSVSREKKESFPLTVTSAQKNPTAFYLCASRRTEQDTQYFGPGTRLTVL.

The J gene is TRBJ2-1, the V gene TRBV14; 12 bases align to TRBD2. The CDR3 runs 18 residues. CDR1 SGHDN and CDR2 FVKESK come from the germline V gene. The V and J ends lost 1 base and 6 bases, in that order; junction bases with no gene match: 10. CDR3 nucleotides: TGTGCCAGCAGCCAAGGTCTCACTAGCGGGAGGCCGGTCAATGAGCAGTTCTTC. Translating gives CASSQGLTSGRPVNEQFF.

This clone was found once. The chain recombines TRBV6-5 with TRBJ2-7; TRBD1 matches at 7 bases. V lost 3 bases to trimming and J lost 9 bases; unmatched junction nucleotides: 8. CDR1 and CDR2 (germline): MNHEY, SVGAGI. The length of the CDR3 is 13 residues. In DNA, the CDR3 is TGTGCCAGCAGTTATACAGGGGAGCAAGGGCAGTACTTC. Protein sequence: CASSYTGEQGQYF.

This chain connects TRBV9 to TRBJ2-1; D might be TRBD1 (6 bases). The V end was cut by 0 bases, the J end by 15 bases, with 16 bases between. CDR3 length: 13 amino acids. The germline CDR1 and CDR2 sequences are SGDLS and YYNGEE. CDR3 in amino acids: CASSVDDSRGGFF. The CDR3, as DNA: TGTGCCAGCAGCGTAGATGACTCCCGAGGGGGGTTCTTC.

A single count supports this clone. This chain links TRBV2 with TRBJ2-2; tentatively, D is TRBD2 (5 bases). V shed 6 bases and J shed 6 bases, with 14 bases lying between them. Germline V gives CDR1 SNHLY, CDR2 FYNNEI. The CDR3 has 14 amino acids. The CDR3 nucleotides read TGTGCCAGCAGAAATGAGGGAGCCGCCGGGGAGCTGTTTTTT. This gives the protein CASRNEGAAGELFF. Filled out from reference TRBV2 and TRBJ2-2, the complete variable domain reads EPEVTQTPSHQVTQMGQEVILRCVPISNHLYFYWYRQILGQKVEFLVSFYNNEISEKSEIFDDQFSVERPDGSNFTLKIRSTKLEDSAMYFCASRNEGAAGELFFGEGSRLTVL.